This TCR beta chain was retrieved from a study of shared clonotypes between healthy human individuals. Study-level findings and limits: The study generally estimated greater richness for naive than memory subsets. Sharing of clonotypes among donors was expected to vary with sequencing depth.

Clones were read by immunoSEQ multiplex PCR, and TCRdb kept only the in-frame ones, dropping some. The profile shows some 2,000,000 clones, around 95% of them singletons. Germline V gives CDR1 GTSNPN, CDR2 SVGIG (reference sequence). The CDR3 spans 16 residues. This clone was recorded only once. What it recognizes is unknown. The chain combines TRBV30 with TRBJ1-5; a possible D gene is TRBD1 (6 bases). The specimen sequenced was naive CD4+ T cells sorted from blood. The sample's subset: CD45RA+ positively selected. This sequence was found in a man between 18 and 29 years old in good health. CDR3 DNA sequence: TGTGCTTATGTCAGCAGCGGGGGCGATAGCAATCAGCCCCAGCATTTT. Its translation: CAYVSSGGDSNQPQHF.